The clone carrying this T cell receptor beta chain is a singleton in its sample. Here immunoSEQ multiplex PCR was the method, and the copy in TCRdb shows in-frame clones only, minus some. The data show 2 million to 2.5 million clones, approximately 93% seen once. The data originate from a study of shared clonotypes between healthy human individuals. The sequenced sample consisted of naive CD4+ T cells from PBMCs. Subset specified: CD45RA+ positively selected. The sequence was collected from a man in his late teens or twenties in good health. Some clones in this sample may be carry-over from other donors' samples.

For the CDR3, the DNA is TGTGCCAGCTCACCGGAAGCGGGAGTATTTGGGCAGTACTTC. Protein product: CASSPEAGVFGQYF. The chain is built from TRBV18 and TRBJ2-7, with 8 bases matching TRBD2. The CDR3 is 14 amino acids. Looked up from germline, CDR1 is KGHSH and CDR2 is LQKENI. The ends lost 3 bases at V and 9 bases at J; junction bases unmatched: 10.